The text below deals with one T cell receptor beta chain. Its antigen remains unidentified. This record comes from a study of T cells expressing NK-cell markers. The wider study: It was sorted CD3+CD56+NKG2C+, CD3+CD56+NKG2C- and CD3+CD56-NKG2C+ T cells that supplied the TCR beta repertoires.

General study results and limits: Several donors' CD3+CD56-NKG2C+ cells were dominated by the same clonotypes. Dominant NKG2C+ clonotypes in five or six donors made up roughly 1.0-7.5% of CD8+ T cells.

CDR1 is SGDLS, CDR2 YYNGEE, per germline. This CDR3 has 15 amino acids. Libraries used 5'RACE template switching adding universal primer site and UMIs. TCRdb reanalyzed the 5' RACE reads, giving one entry per CDR3 protein sequence and no DNA. Recorded for this sample: about 550,000 distinct CDR3 sequences. The chain is built from TRBV9 and TRBJ2-1; no DNA is available, so the TRBD2 call from TCRdb remains unchecked. The clonotype comes from a man aged 18 to 30 in good health. Material: blood T cells: a sorted CD56 or NKG2C T cell subset, CD4+ or CD8+ T cells, or bulk PBMC T cells (not recorded which). CDR3 protein: CASSPPGTLYNEQFF.